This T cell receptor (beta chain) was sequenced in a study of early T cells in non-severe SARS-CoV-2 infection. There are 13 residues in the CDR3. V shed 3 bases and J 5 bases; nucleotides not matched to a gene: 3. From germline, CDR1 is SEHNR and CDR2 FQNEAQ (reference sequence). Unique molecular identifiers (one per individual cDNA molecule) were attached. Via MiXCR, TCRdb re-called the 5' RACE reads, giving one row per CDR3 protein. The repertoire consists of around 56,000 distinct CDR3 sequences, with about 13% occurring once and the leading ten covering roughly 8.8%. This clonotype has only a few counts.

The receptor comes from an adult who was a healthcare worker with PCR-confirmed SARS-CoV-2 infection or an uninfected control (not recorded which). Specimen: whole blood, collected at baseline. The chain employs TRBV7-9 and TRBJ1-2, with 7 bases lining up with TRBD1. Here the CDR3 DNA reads TGTGCCAGCAGCTTGCAGGGGGGATATGGCTACACCTTC. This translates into CASSLQGGYGYTF.